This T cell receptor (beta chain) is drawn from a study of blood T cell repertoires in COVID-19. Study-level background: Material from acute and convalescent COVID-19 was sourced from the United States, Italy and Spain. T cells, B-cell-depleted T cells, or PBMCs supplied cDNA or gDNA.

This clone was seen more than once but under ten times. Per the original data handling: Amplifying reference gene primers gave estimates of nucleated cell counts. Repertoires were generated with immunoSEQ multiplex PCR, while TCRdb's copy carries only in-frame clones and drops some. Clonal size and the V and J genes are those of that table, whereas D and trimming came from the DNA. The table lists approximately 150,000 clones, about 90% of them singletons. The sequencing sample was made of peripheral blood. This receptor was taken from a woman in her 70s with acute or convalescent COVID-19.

The CDR3 reads CASRGGGGTEAFF. Written as DNA, the CDR3 is TGCGCCAGCAGAGGGGGAGGGGGAACTGAAGCTTTCTTT. The chain recombines TRBV5-1 with TRBJ1-1; possibly TRBD1 for D (6 bases). V lost 5 bases, J lost 5 bases, and 13 bases lay in between. Germline V gives CDR1 SGHRS, CDR2 YFSETQ. The CDR3 length is 13 residues.